Following are 6 T cell receptor beta chains from one sample sequenced in a study. TCRdb processed the RT-PCR reads anew with MiXCR; each CDR3 protein has one entry. This table has about 680,000 distinct CDR3 sequences, approximately 14% appearing once. The sequencing sample was made of memory CD4+ T cells from blood. These receptors originate from a female donor in good health, serving as a healthy control.

In this sample, this clonotype turned up a few times. This sequence joins TRBV12-5 and TRBJ2-2, with 9 nucleotides matching TRBD2. Germline CDR1 and CDR2: LGHNT and FRNRAP. Trimming took 8 bases from V and 5 from J; bases not matched to a gene: 6. The CDR3 consists of 14 residues. CDR3 in amino acids: CASQAGGGTGELFF. CDR3 bases: TGTGCTAGTCAGGCGGGAGGGGGAACCGGGGAGCTGTTTTTT.

V is TRBV5-1 and J is TRBJ1-1; 9 bases are shared with TRBD1. The CDR3 sequence is 19 residues long. The V and J ends lost 3 bases and 4 bases, in that order; junction bases with no gene match: 19. Germline CDR1 is SGHRS and CDR2 is YFSETQ. This CDR3 reads CASSSGGLGTGKFGTEAFF. CDR3 nucleotides: TGCGCCAGCAGCTCGGGGGGTCTCGGGACAGGGAAATTTGGCACTGAAGCTTTCTTT.

The J gene is TRBJ1-1, the V gene TRBV7-9; unclear D gene. There are 13 residues in the CDR3. Germline CDR1 SEHNR, CDR2 FQNEAQ (reference sequence). V was cut by 1 base and J by 5 bases, with 8 bases left in between. CDR3 loop: CASSLGQATEAFF. The CDR3 bases are TGTGCCAGCAGCTTAGGGCAGGCGACTGAAGCTTTCTTT.

The V and J genes are TRBV6-2 or TRBV6-3 and TRBJ2-7; the D call may be TRBD1 or TRBD2 (7 bases each). The germline gives CDR1 MNHEY, CDR2 SVGEGT. V was trimmed by 2 bases and J by 2 bases, leaving 16 bases between them. This CDR3 contains 16 residues. The CDR3 sequence: CASSYAQGGITYEQYF. Here the CDR3 DNA reads TGTGCCAGCAGTTACGCTCAGGGGGGGATTACCTACGAGCAGTACTTC.

This clonotype turned up a few times. The V call is TRBV5-1, the J call TRBJ2-1; 13 bases are a match to TRBD2. The germline gives CDR1 SGHRS, CDR2 YFSETQ. The CDR3 is 15 amino acids. Trimming cost V 4 bases and J 7 bases; bases outside gene matches: 5. This CDR3 is CASSTGLAGDNEQFF. CDR3 DNA: TGCGCCAGCAGCACCGGACTAGCGGGAGATAATGAGCAGTTCTTC.

This clonotype was seen a handful of times. A single base separates this from a much larger clone, so it may be a read error. The CDR3 region is CASSFGLAGSNEQFF. The DNA of the CDR3 is TGTGCCAGCAGCTTCGGACTAGCGGGATCCAATGAGCAGTTCTTC. The gene calls are TRBV7-9 and TRBJ2-1; 12 bases agree with TRBD2. The ends lost 3 bases at V and 6 bases at J; junction bases unmatched: 3. Germline-derived CDR1 and CDR2 are SEHNR and FQNEAQ (reference sequence). CDR3 size: 15 residues. Full variable domain (remainder filled in from reference TRBV7-9 and TRBJ2-1): DTGVSQNPRHKITKRGQNVTFRCDPISEHNRLYWYRQTLGQGPEFLTYFQNEAQLEKSRLLSDRFSAERPKGSFSTLEIQRTEQGDSAMYLCASSFGLAGSNEQFFGPGTRLTVL.